This T cell receptor (beta chain) comes out of a study of blood T cell repertoires in COVID-19. This CDR3 contains 17 residues. Trimming at V came to 5 bases and at J to 0 bases, leaving 5 bases not matched to a gene. Germline assignment: CDR1 MRHNA and CDR2 SNTAGT. Per the original methods: Nucleated cell counts were estimated from reference gene primer amplification. TCRdb's copy holds only in-frame clones and misses some; the assay was immunoSEQ multiplex PCR. V, J and clone size are taken as reported in that table, and D and trimming were inferred from the DNA itself. The sample has over 200,000 clones; around 82% are singletons.

The sample was peripheral blood. The chain uses TRBV6-4 and TRBJ2-2, with 11 bases lining up with TRBD2. This TCR was sampled from a woman in her forties with acute or convalescent COVID-19. In nucleotides, the CDR3 is TGTGCCAGCAGTCGAACTAGCGGGGGACCGAACACCGGGGAGCTGTTTTTT. It translates to CASSRTSGGPNTGELFF.